Below, one TCR beta chain is given with its context. Its antigen is still unknown. Researchers ran the PCR with 60 Vbeta and 13 Jbeta primers. TCRdb's table, derived via immunoSEQ multiplex PCR, lists solely in-frame clones and lacks some. This sample yields about 94,000 clones, of which around 66% are seen a single time; around 4% belongs to the top ten. This entry belongs to a study of cytomegalovirus exposure and HLA in healthy donors. Looking at the study overall: An earlier analysis identified under 130 million unique TCR beta sequences in 150 million to 200 million T cells.

Germline CDR1 MDHEN, CDR2 SYDVKM. Trimming cost V 4 bases and J 7 bases; bases outside gene matches: 7. The CDR3 extends over 15 amino acids. Study findings and constraints: Most CMV-associated TCR beta chains were later found to appear HLA-restricted. Presence/absence analyses took donor sequencing depth as roughly uniform. A previous analysis found most TCR beta V segments productive roughly 87% or roughly 30% of the time.

This chain uses TRBV28 with TRBJ1-4; 9 nucleotides agree with TRBD1. The TCR sequence derives from a man aged 25-40 years in good health and CMV-seronegative. Sample: PBMCs. For the CDR3, the DNA is TGTGCCAGCAGTTCCTACCGGGACAGGGCTGAAAAACTGTTTTTT. It codes for CASSSYRDRAEKLFF.